This T cell receptor (beta chain) was profiled in a study of blood T cell repertoires in COVID-19. V was cut by 5 bases and J by 1 base, with 8 bases left in between. Germline V lookup: CDR1 MDHEN, CDR2 SYDVKM. The CDR3 runs to 13 residues. Per the original methods: Amplifying reference gene primers gave estimates of nucleated cell counts. Clones were sequenced by immunoSEQ multiplex PCR, and TCRdb holds only the in-frame ones, with some missing. The V and J calls and clone size are taken from that table; D and trimming were inferred from the DNA. The profile shows more than 95,000 clones, approximately 89% of them singletons.

The sample taken for sequencing was peripheral blood. The rearrangement joins TRBV28 to TRBJ1-1; D gene uncertain. The receptor comes from a woman over 75 in a cohort sampled during active COVID-19. CDR3 in amino acids: CASSPPQNTEAFF. DNA for the CDR3: TGTGCCAGCAGTCCTCCACAGAACACTGAAGCTTTCTTT. Using reference TRBV28 and TRBJ1-1 for the parts outside the CDR3, the full variable domain is DVKVTQSSRYLVKRTGEKVFLECVQDMDHENMFWYRQDPGLGLRLIYFSYDVKMKEKGDIPEGYSVSREKKERFSLILESASTNQTSMYLCASSPPQNTEAFFGQGTRLTVV.